This entry lists 12 T cell receptor beta chains sequenced from one sample in a study of T cell repertoires in cytomegalovirus infection. One entry per CDR3 protein results from TCRdb running MiXCR on the reads. The sample holds roughly 860,000 distinct CDR3 sequences, 32% seen once. These receptors lack a known antigen. The sample here was cultured CD8+ T cells from PBMCs, taken from culture after CMV antigen stimulation. These receptors all come from a human donor in good health (CMV status not recorded). Some clones in this sample may be carry-over from other donors' samples.

This clonotype was recorded a few times. The chain couples TRBV12-3 or TRBV12-4 to TRBJ2-7; unclear D gene. This CDR3 is 12 amino acids long. Trimming shortened V by 0 bases and J by 5 bases, and 5 bases separated the two germline ends. The CDR3 loop reads CASSLAKNEQYF. CDR3 bases: TGTGCCAGCAGTTTAGCGAAAAACGAGCAGTACTTC.

The chain has TRBV7-8 and TRBJ1-1; D call uncertain. Trimming removed 5 bases at V and 1 base at J, with 14 bases between. Per germline, CDR1 SGHVS and CDR2 FQNEAQ. The CDR3 covers 15 residues. The CDR3 reads CASSPTGISNTEAFF. CDR3 DNA: TGTGCCAGCAGCCCTACCGGGATTTCGAACACTGAAGCTTTCTTT.

This clonotype was seen more than once but under ten times. The V gene is TRBV6-5, the J gene TRBJ2-7; 9 bases align to TRBD1. Germline assignment: CDR1 MNHEY and CDR2 SVGAGI. The CDR3 consists of 14 residues. The ends lost 0 bases at V and 6 bases at J; junction bases unmatched: 3. CDR3 in amino acids: CASSYSGGQGEQYF. CDR3 sequence (DNA): TGTGCCAGCAGTTACTCAGGGGGACAGGGCGAGCAGTACTTC.

Note on this clonotype: With a much larger clone just one base away, this may be a read error. The CDR3 carries no conserved terminal phenylalanine or tryptophan, so it likely arises from a read error. The chain carries TRBV7-8 and TRBJ1-1; D may be TRBD1 (5 bases). CDR1 is SGHVS and CDR2 is FQNEAQ in the germline V gene. CDR3 length: 14 residues. V gave up 7 bases and J gave up 1 base, with 13 bases separating them. The CDR3 here is CASTASGTNTEAFL. The CDR3 DNA reads TGTGCCAGCACCGCCTCGGGGACGAACACTGAAGCTTTCTTA.

The chain has TRBV10-2 and TRBJ2-1; 10 positions match TRBD2. The V gene end was trimmed by 7 bases and the J gene end by 7 bases; junction bases not matched to a gene: 10. The CDR3 runs to 15 residues. The germline V gene has CDR1 WSHSY and CDR2 SAAADI. This CDR3 is CASNLAGGPLNEQFF. CDR3 bases: TGCGCCAGCAACTTAGCGGGGGGTCCACTTAATGAGCAGTTCTTC.

The CDR3 loop is CASSSFPGTDTQYF. The CDR3 DNA reads TGTGCCAGCAGCTCATTCCCGGGCACAGATACGCAGTATTTT. The chain couples TRBV11-2 to TRBJ2-3; D is undetermined. V was pared by 4 bases and J by 1 base, with 9 bases between. The CDR3 spans 14 residues. CDR1 is SGHAT, CDR2 FQNNGV, per germline.

The chain carries TRBV9 and TRBJ2-6; no clear D gene. The CDR3 has 18 residues. Per the germline V gene, CDR1 is SGDLS and CDR2 is YYNGEE. Trimming pared 3 bases from V and 0 bases from J, leaving 16 bases between. CDR3 in DNA: TGTGCCAGCAGCGAGAGGCGACAAACCAGCTCTGGGGCCAACGTCCTGACTTTC. Its protein product is CASSERRQTSSGANVLTF.

V and J are TRBV7-9 and TRBJ2-5, with a weak D call TRBD2 (6 bases). This CDR3 contains 14 residues. V gave up 5 bases and J gave up 5 bases, with 15 bases separating them. CDR1 SEHNR and CDR2 FQNEAQ come from the germline V gene (reference sequence). The CDR3 nucleotides read TGTGCCAGCAGCGACGGGGGAAAATGGGAGACCCAGTACTTC. Its protein is CASSDGGKWETQYF. The full variable domain, completed using reference TRBV7-9 and TRBJ2-5, is DTGVSQNPRHKITKRGQNVTFRCDPISEHNRLYWYRQTLGQGPEFLTYFQNEAQLEKSRLLSDRFSAERPKGSFSTLEIQRTEQGDSAMYLCASSDGGKWETQYFGPGTRLLVL.

The V and J genes are TRBV5-1 and TRBJ2-2, with D perhaps TRBD2 (6 bases). CDR3 length: 16 residues. Germline CDR1 is SGHRS and CDR2 is YFSETQ. Trimming left V 4 bases short and J 4 bases short, with 17 bases between. CDR3 sequence (DNA): TGCGCCAGCAGCCCGAGGAGGGACCTCGGCACCGGGGAGCTGTTTTTT. Its protein product is CASSPRRDLGTGELFF.

This clonotype was seen repeatedly, ten times or more. The V gene is TRBV12-3 or TRBV12-4, the J gene TRBJ2-1; the match to TRBD1 covers 7 bases. There are 17 residues in the CDR3. V lost 6 bases and J lost 7; bases outside the gene matches: 18. The CDR3 is CASRPFQQGPTANEQFF. The CDR3 DNA is TGTGCCAGCAGGCCTTTCCAACAGGGGCCCACCGCAAATGAGCAGTTCTTC.

Comment on this clonotype: A much larger clone lies a single base off, so this may be a read error. The V and J genes are TRBV2 and TRBJ2-7; D is perhaps TRBD1 or TRBD2 (5 bases each). CDR1 and CDR2 from the germline V gene are SNHLY and FYNNEI. CDR3 length: 12 amino acids. The CDR3 spells CGSFRDPYEQYF. The CDR3 region has the DNA TGTGGCAGCTTCCGGGACCCCTACGAGCAGTACTTC.

CDR3 coding DNA: TGTGCCAGCAGCTTGGATCCGGGACTAGTGCTCGATGAGCAGTTCTTC. Amino acids: CASSLDPGLVLDEQFF. V usage is TRBV5-5 and J usage is TRBJ2-1; 8 nucleotides align to TRBD2. This CDR3 comprises 16 residues. Germline CDR1 reads SGHKS; CDR2 reads YYEKEE (reference sequence). Germline trimming cut 0 bases from V and 8 bases from J; bases unmatched to any gene: 10.